This passage covers 6 T cell receptor beta chains from one sample sequenced in a study of T cell repertoires in cytomegalovirus infection. TCRdb passed the reads through MiXCR, listing each CDR3 protein once. The table records fewer than 300,000 distinct CDR3 sequences, roughly a quarter of them present only once. Sequencing was done on a sample of PBMCs. These receptors were collected from a human donor in good health (CMV status not recorded). Some clones in this sample may be carry-over from other donors' samples.

The chain recombines TRBV4-1 with TRBJ2-7, with D hard to call. The CDR3 extends over 14 amino acids. The V end lost 0 bases, the J end lost 9 bases, and 15 bases lay between the germline ends. The germline gives CDR1 MGHRA, CDR2 YSYEKL. CDR3 sequence (DNA): TGCGCCAGCAGCCAAGATAACGCGGCCCACGGGCAGTACTTC. Its protein is CASSQDNAAHGQYF.

V and J are TRBV20-1 and TRBJ2-1; 10 bases fit TRBD1. The CDR3 is made up of 15 amino acids. The germline CDR1 and CDR2 sequences are DFQATT and SNEGSKA (reference sequence). With V trimmed by 0 bases and J by 6 bases, 5 bases remained unmatched. DNA of the CDR3: TGCAGTGCTAGAGATACGGGACAGGGGATCAATGAGCAGTTCTTC. It yields the protein CSARDTGQGINEQFF.

CDR3 sequence: CSARSPGLSYNEQFF. The CDR3 DNA sequence: TGCAGTGCTAGATCCCCGGGGCTTTCATACAATGAGCAGTTCTTC. V gene TRBV20-1 combines with J gene TRBJ2-1, with D possibly being TRBD1 or TRBD2 (5 bases each). Germline V lookup: CDR1 DFQATT, CDR2 SNEGSKA (reference sequence). This CDR3 comprises 15 residues. Trimming cost V 2 bases and J 4 bases, with 15 bases left between them.

This chain links TRBV2 with TRBJ1-1, with 7 nucleotides matching TRBD1. Germline CDR1 SNHLY, CDR2 FYNNEI. V lost 7 bases, J lost 11 bases, and 13 bases stayed unmatched. This CDR3 region has 13 residues. The DNA for the CDR3 is TGTGCCAGCAATTTTAGAGGGGGCGAGTGGGCTTTCTTT. This translates into CASNFRGGEWAFF.

The chain couples TRBV19 to TRBJ2-1, with D perhaps given as TRBD1 or TRBD2 (6 bases each). Trimming removed 1 base at V and 8 bases at J, with 12 bases between. CDR3 length: 14 amino acids. Germline V CDR1 and CDR2: LNHDA, SQIVND (reference sequence). CDR3 amino acids: CASSIGGAEDEQFF. The DNA for the CDR3 is TGTGCCAGTAGTATAGGGGGGGCTGAGGATGAGCAGTTCTTC.

In regard to this clonotype: The junction departs from germline at one end; a sequencing error may be responsible. The J gene is TRBJ1-1, the V gene TRBV7-7; D gene unclear. The CDR3 covers 14 residues. Per the germline V gene, CDR1 is SSHAT and CDR2 is FNYEAQ (reference sequence). This chain's CDR3 is CASSPMDSQLGAFF. CDR3 bases: TGTGCTAGCAGCCCCATGGACTCGCAGCTCGGGGCTTTCTTT.